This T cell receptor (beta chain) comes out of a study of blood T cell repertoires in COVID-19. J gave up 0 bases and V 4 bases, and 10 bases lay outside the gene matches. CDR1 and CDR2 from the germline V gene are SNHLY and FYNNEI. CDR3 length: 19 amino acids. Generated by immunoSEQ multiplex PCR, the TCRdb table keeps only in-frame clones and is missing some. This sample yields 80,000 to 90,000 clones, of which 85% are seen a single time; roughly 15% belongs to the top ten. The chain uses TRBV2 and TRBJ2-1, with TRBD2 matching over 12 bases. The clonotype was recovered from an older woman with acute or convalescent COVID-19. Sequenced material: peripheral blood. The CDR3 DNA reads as TGTGCCAGCAGTGGACAACTAGCGGGGGGCTTTAGCTCCTACAATGAGCAGTTCTTC. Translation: CASSGQLAGGFSSYNEQFF.